These T cell receptor beta chains were read from a single sample in a study of shared clonotypes between healthy human individuals. Generated by immunoSEQ multiplex PCR, the TCRdb table keeps only in-frame clones and is missing some. This sample has over a million clones; about four fifths occur once, and the top ten carry approximately 0.5%. The sample comprised memory CD4+ T cells from PBMCs. Receptor source: a man aged 18 to 29 in good health. Some clones in this sample may be carry-over from other donors' samples. The CDR3 runs from the conserved cysteine through the conserved F or W. D genes are given only for firm matches. Only some rows state a clone size, as once, few, many or a class for expanded clones.

V	D	J	size	DNA	CDR3
TRBV4-2	-	TRBJ2-1	-	TGTGCCAGCAGCCAGACTGCAGGAAGAGATGAGCAGTTCTTC	CASSQTAGRDEQFF
TRBV7-8	-	TRBJ1-2	-	TGTGCCAGCAGCTCGGCCGGCGGGGGGAACTATGGCTACACCTTC	CASSSAGGGNYGYTF
TRBV28	-	TRBJ2-1	-	TGTGCCAGCAGTCCCTCCGGGACCCCGGTCGGTGAGCAGTTCTTC	CASSPSGTPVGEQFF
TRBV9	-	TRBJ1-4	-	TGTGCCAGCAGCCTCAGAGCAGACGACGGGAATGAAAAACTGTTTTTT	CASSLRADDGNEKLFF
TRBV27	TRBD1	TRBJ1-4	few	TGTGCCAGCAGTGTAAGGGGGCATTGGGTTGAAAAACTGTTTTTT	CASSVRGHWVEKLFF
TRBV28	-	TRBJ2-7	-	TGTGCCAGCAGTTCCCTCGACTCCTACGAGCAGTACTTC	CASSSLDSYEQYF
TRBV5-4	-	TRBJ2-3	-	TGTGCCAGCAGCTTACCCCCGGGCAGAGCGGATACGCAGTATTTT	CASSLPPGRADTQYF
TRBV29-1	-	TRBJ2-1	-	TGCAGCGTTCCTGAGGGGGGGGTTCCTTTCTACAATGAGCAGTTCTTC	CSVPEGGVPFYNEQFF
TRBV19	-	TRBJ2-7	-	TGTGCCAGTAGCGTGGGAGCCTCCTACGAGCAGTACTTC	CASSVGASYEQYF
TRBV6-1	-	TRBJ2-7	few	TGTGCCAGCAGTCCCTCCCCAGGGCCCTACGAGCAGTACTTC	CASSPSPGPYEQYF
TRBV9	TRBD2	TRBJ2-4	few	TGTGCCAGCAGCGCGGGGACTAGCGGGAGGGTTGCCAAAAACATTCAGTACTTC	CASSAGTSGRVAKNIQYF
TRBV15	-	TRBJ2-1	-	TGTGCCACCAGCACAGACCTAATCTACAATGAGCAGTTCTTC	CATSTDLIYNEQFF
TRBV30	TRBD2	TRBJ2-5	-	TGTGCCTGGACCGACTCGGGGGGAGAGACCCAGTACTTC	CAWTDSGGETQYF
TRBV11-2	TRBD1	TRBJ1-1	-	TGTGCCAGCAGCTTAGTAGAGCCCACAGGGGGCACTGAAGCTTTCTTT	CASSLVEPTGGTEAFF
TRBV21-1	-	TRBJ2-5	-	TGTGCCAGCAGCGTCCGACAGGGGGCGGAAGAGACCCAGTACTTC	CASSVRQGAEETQYF
TRBV6-5	TRBD2	TRBJ2-7	-	TGTGCCAGCAGTTTACGCAGAGCGGGAGGGTACGAGCAGTACTTC	CASSLRRAGGYEQYF
TRBV6-5	-	TRBJ1-5	-	TGTGCCAGCAGTTACTCCGCCGGGCCACAGGATCAGCCCCAGCATTTT	CASSYSAGPQDQPQHF
TRBV6-5	-	TRBJ1-5	-	TGTGCCAGCAGTCAAACAACAAAGGATCAGCCCCAGCATTTT	CASSQTTKDQPQHF
TRBV28	TRBD2	TRBJ2-2	-	TGTGCCAGCAGTTTATTACTAGCGGGAGGGCCGAGGGAGCTGTTTTTT	CASSLLLAGGPRELFF
TRBV18	-	TRBJ2-2	-	TGTGCCAGCTCACCGGGGCGGACGAACACCGGGGAGCTGTTTTTT	CASSPGRTNTGELFF
TRBV7-3	TRBD2	TRBJ2-1	-	TGTGCCAGCGCGAGACTAGCGGGAGTTGAAGGCTACAATGAGCAGTTCTTC	CASARLAGVEGYNEQFF
TRBV9	TRBD1	TRBJ2-1	-	TGTGCCAGCAGCGTAGGAGTTATGACGGGACAGGTATACAATGAGCAGTTCTTC	CASSVGVMTGQVYNEQFF
TRBV7-9	TRBD1	TRBJ2-7	few	TGTGCCAGCAGCTTCGGACAGGGATTAGACGAGCAGTACTTC	CASSFGQGLDEQYF
TRBV9	TRBD2	TRBJ2-1	once	TGTGCCAGCAGCGTACCGGGACTAGCGGGATTAAATGAGCAGTTCTTC	CASSVPGLAGLNEQFF
TRBV7-9	-	TRBJ2-1	-	TGTGCCAGCAGCTCCACTTCTCCCTCCTACAATGAGCAGTTCTTC	CASSSTSPSYNEQFF
TRBV7-2	-	TRBJ1-1	-	TGTGCCAGCAGCTTCCAGGGGCCTTACACTGAAGCTTTCTTT	CASSFQGPYTEAFF
TRBV5-4	-	TRBJ1-5	-	TGTGCCAGCAGCCAAGGGGCCCGAAATCAGCCCCAGCATTTT	CASSQGARNQPQHF
TRBV6-6	-	TRBJ1-1	few	TGTGCCAGCAGTTCCGTGGCGAACACTGAAGCTTTCTTT	CASSSVANTEAFF
TRBV9	-	TRBJ1-1	-	TGTGCCAGCAGCGTAGCACAGAAGAACACTGAAGCTTTCTTT	CASSVAQKNTEAFF
TRBV11-1	-	TRBJ2-5	few	TGTGCCAGCAGCTTAGCAATAGAGGGGACCCAGTACTTC	CASSLAIEGTQYF
TRBV5-3	TRBD2	TRBJ2-5	-	TGTGCCAGCAGCTCCCTGGGGGGGGAAGAGACCCAGTACTTC	CASSSLGGEETQYF
TRBV6-6	-	TRBJ2-2	-	TGTGCCAGCAGTTCCCTGGGTACCGGGGAGCTGTTTTTT	CASSSLGTGELFF
TRBV30	-	TRBJ1-4	-	TGTGCCTGGGCGCACGGGGGGCTAGGGGAAAAACTGTTTTTT	CAWAHGGLGEKLFF
TRBV6-1	-	TRBJ2-3	once	TGTGCCAGCAGTTGGGGCACAGATACGCAGTATTTT	CASSWGTDTQYF
TRBV6-1	-	TRBJ2-3	-	TGTGCCAGCAGTGACTACGGAACAGATACGCAGTATTTT	CASSDYGTDTQYF
TRBV5-6	-	TRBJ2-5	once	TGTGCCAGCAGCTTGGGGGTAGCGGAAGAGACCCAGTACTTC	CASSLGVAEETQYF
TRBV28	-	TRBJ1-4	-	TGTGCCAGCAGTTTATCGGGGGCCATGACTAATGAAAAACTGTTTTTT	CASSLSGAMTNEKLFF
TRBV5-4	TRBD1	TRBJ2-7	-	TGTGCCAGCAGCTTGGCCTACAGGGGCTCCTACGAGCAGTACTTC	CASSLAYRGSYEQYF
TRBV5-4	-	TRBJ2-2	-	TGTGCCAGCACCCCGAACGGCCGGGAGTCCACCGGGGAGCTGTTTTTT	CASTPNGRESTGELFF
TRBV29-1	-	TRBJ2-5	-	TGCAGCGTCCAGGGGACGGGAGAGACCCAGTACTTC	CSVQGTGETQYF
TRBV6-5	TRBD1	TRBJ2-5	-	TGTGCCAGCAACAGGGGGCGGGGGCCCGAAGAGACCCAGTACTTC	CASNRGRGPEETQYF
TRBV7-9	-	TRBJ2-5	-	TGTGCCAGCAGCTTATACGATTCTACGCCCCCGGACTTC	CASSLYDSTPPDF